Following are 24 T cell receptor beta chains from one sample sequenced in a study of neurological immune-mediated disorders (dated by TCRdb to between 2018 and 2020). The receptor library was made with 5' RACE. The run used an Illumina HiSeq 2500. Using fastp trimming at Q25 and MiXCR clonotype assembly, TCRdb reanalyzed the public sequencing data and kept in-frame beta chains. Rows are unified per CDR3 protein, each entry keeping the most common DNA and genes. In this sample the table shows tens of thousands of distinct CDR3 sequences, about 3.4% of which occur a single time. The ten biggest clones cover about 3.5% of the sample. Sequencing used PBMCs. The origin of the receptors is a man aged 35 to 55 with multiple sclerosis.

This clonotype appeared many times. V gene TRBV20-1 combines with J gene TRBJ1-4; unclear D gene. There are 13 residues in the CDR3. CDR1 is DFQATT and CDR2 is SNEGSKA in the germline V gene (reference sequence). The ends were cut back, 0 bases at V and 4 bases at J, with 6 bases in the middle. The CDR3 here is CSARDPNNEKLFF. The CDR3 DNA follows: TGCAGTGCTAGAGACCCTAATAATGAAAAACTGTTTTTT.

In its sample, this clonotype was seen many times. This chain joins TRBV9 and TRBJ2-1, with D perhaps TRBD1 (6 bases). Germline CDR1 is SGDLS and CDR2 is YYNGEE. The V and J ends lost 0 bases and 0 bases respectively, with 10 bases between them. This CDR3 comprises 16 residues. CDR3 in DNA: TGTGCCAGCAGCGTAGGACAGGCCATCTCCTACAATGAGCAGTTCTTC. Translating gives CASSVGQAISYNEQFF.

This clonotype occurred many times. The chain uses TRBV5-1 and TRBJ1-1; perhaps TRBD1 as D (6 bases). The CDR3 covers 13 residues. Trimming removed 3 bases at V and 6 bases at J, with 12 bases between. Germline CDR1 and CDR2: SGHRS and YFSETQ. The CDR3 DNA sequence: TGCGCCAGCAGCTCGGACAGTCATTCTGAAGCTTTCTTT. The encoded protein is CASSSDSHSEAFF.

This clonotype was seen at least ten times. The gene calls are TRBV6-5 and TRBJ2-5; D may match TRBD1 or TRBD2 (5 bases each). Germline V gene data show CDR1 as MNHEY and CDR2 as SVGAGI. V was pared by 0 bases and J by 5 bases, with 13 bases between. This CDR3 comprises 15 residues. Written as DNA, the CDR3 is TGTGCCAGCAGTTACTCGAGAGGGACGGGGGAGACCCAGTACTTC. The encoded protein is CASSYSRGTGETQYF.

This clonotype was detected ten times or more. The chain combines TRBV5-6 with TRBJ2-6; D uncertain. Looked up from germline, CDR1 is SGHDT and CDR2 is YYEEEE. The germline V and J ends were trimmed by 4 bases and 2 bases, with 13 bases remaining between them. The CDR3 spans 16 residues. CDR3 in DNA: TGTGCCAGCAGCCCCACTTTCGCCCCTGGGGCCAACGTCCTGACTTTC. It yields the protein CASSPTFAPGANVLTF.

Many counts were recorded for this clonotype. This sequence joins TRBV20-1 and TRBJ1-1; D call uncertain. V was cut by 7 bases and J by 12 bases, with 18 bases left in between. The length of the CDR3 is 11 residues. In germline, CDR1 is DFQATT, CDR2 SNEGSKA (reference sequence). CDR3 coding DNA: TGCAGTGTTTCCACAGTGAAAAGGACTTTCTTT. As protein: CSVSTVKRTFF.

This clonotype was picked up many times. This chain uses TRBV10-3 with TRBJ1-3; D gene ambiguous. CDR1 is ENHRY, CDR2 SYGVKD, per germline. V lost 2 bases and J lost 0, with 5 bases in between. The CDR3 has 14 residues. CDR3 residues: CAISETVSGNTIYF. CDR3 in DNA: TGTGCCATCAGTGAGACGGTCTCTGGAAACACCATATATTTT.

This clonotype has ten or more counts. The chain links TRBV20-1 to TRBJ2-3, with no clear D. Trimming took off 3 bases at V and 0 bases at J, with 13 bases between the two ends. The CDR3 sequence is 15 residues long. Germline loops: CDR1 DFQATT, CDR2 SNEGSKA (reference sequence). CDR3 amino acids: CSASKRGSSTDTQYF. The DNA of the CDR3 is TGCAGTGCTAGTAAGCGCGGTTCTAGCACAGATACGCAGTATTTT.

Many counts were recorded for this clonotype. The CDR3, as DNA: TGTGCCAGCCAAAACCAGAATTCACCCCTCCACTTT. Amino acid sequence: CASQNQNSPLHF. The chain links TRBV18 to TRBJ1-6, with D unresolved. V was trimmed by 8 bases and J by 7 bases, leaving 9 bases between them. The CDR3 has 12 amino acids. Germline lookup yields CDR1 KGHSH and CDR2 LQKENI.

This clonotype has a count of ten or more. The rearrangement joins TRBV5-6 to TRBJ1-3; D is unclear. The CDR3 totals 14 residues. Germline V gene data show CDR1 as SGHDT and CDR2 as YYEEEE. Trimming removed 2 bases from V and 4 bases from J, with 10 bases in between. The CDR3 loop is CASSLTARGNTIYF. Here the CDR3 DNA reads TGTGCCAGCAGCTTAACGGCCCGGGGAAACACCATATATTTT.

At least ten counts were recorded for this clonotype. The chain recombines TRBV12-3 or TRBV12-4 with TRBJ2-2; TRBD2 is a possible D gene (6 bases). V lost 6 bases and J lost 4, with 18 bases in between. This CDR3 has 16 amino acids. CDR3 region: CASSLLGQGGTGELFF. DNA for the CDR3: TGTGCCAGCAGCCTCCTTGGGCAGGGAGGCACCGGGGAGCTGTTTTTT.

This clonotype was observed at least ten times. The J gene is TRBJ1-4, the V gene TRBV6-5; 9 positions agree with TRBD1. Germline CDR1 and CDR2: MNHEY and SVGAGI. With V trimmed by 2 bases and J by 4 bases, 5 bases remained unmatched. This CDR3 is built from 16 residues. CDR3 nucleotides: TGTGCCAGCAGTTACCGGACAGGGGCCTTTAATGAAAAACTGTTTTTT. Protein: CASSYRTGAFNEKLFF.

There are many counts of this clonotype. The chain couples TRBV12-3 or TRBV12-4 to TRBJ1-2; 9 bases match TRBD1. The CDR3 runs to 13 residues. The J segment lost 6 bases and the V segment lost 6 bases, leaving 5 bases of the junction unmatched. CDR3 region: CASSYGTGNGYTF. DNA for the CDR3: TGTGCCAGCAGCTACGGGACAGGGAATGGCTACACCTTC.

This clonotype came up many times. V is TRBV6-2 or TRBV6-3 and J is TRBJ2-3, with TRBD2 as a possible D gene (5 bases). Trimming stripped 5 bases from V and 3 bases from J, with 18 bases between. CDR1 is MNHEY, CDR2 SVGEGT, per germline. The CDR3 is made up of 16 amino acids. The CDR3: CASSTPTSGWTDTQYF. The CDR3 DNA reads as TGTGCCAGCAGTACTCCAACATCGGGGTGGACAGATACGCAGTATTTT.

This clonotype showed up many times. The V call is TRBV5-1, the J call TRBJ1-3; possibly TRBD1 for D (5 bases). This CDR3 spans 20 amino acids. Germline V CDR1 and CDR2: SGHRS, YFSETQ. V dropped 5 bases and J dropped 0 bases, with 27 bases sitting between them. This CDR3 reads CASRWEGVRTQRDSGNTIYF. In DNA, the CDR3 is TGCGCCAGCAGGTGGGAGGGCGTACGGACACAACGAGACTCTGGAAACACCATATATTTT.

This clonotype was seen repeatedly, ten times or more. V and J are TRBV6-5 and TRBJ1-2; TRBD1 agrees at 8 bases. This CDR3 has 15 residues. The V segment lost 4 bases and the J segment 4 bases; nucleotides outside the gene matches: 8. From germline, CDR1 is MNHEY and CDR2 SVGAGI. The CDR3 DNA reads TGTGCCAGCAGTTCCAGGGGGCGGGGCGGCTATGGCTACACCTTC. Encoded protein: CASSSRGRGGYGYTF.

This clonotype has a count of ten or more. The chain combines TRBV2 with TRBJ2-3; D uncertain. Looked up from germline, CDR1 is SNHLY and CDR2 is FYNNEI. With 6 bases removed from V and 5 bases from J, the gap between germline ends came to 12 bases. The CDR3 consists of 13 residues. The CDR3 sequence is CASRGVEGDTQYF. CDR3 DNA: TGTGCCAGCAGGGGCGTAGAAGGAGATACGCAGTATTTT. Full variable domain (rest looked up from reference TRBV2 and TRBJ2-3): EPEVTQTPSHQVTQMGQEVILRCVPISNHLYFYWYRQILGQKVEFLVSFYNNEISEKSEIFDDQFSVERPDGSNFTLKIRSTKLEDSAMYFCASRGVEGDTQYFGPGTRLTVL.

This clonotype was detected ten times or more. CDR3 residues: CASSPGTSGSRAGELFF. CDR3 sequence (DNA): TGCGCCAGCAGCCCTGGGACTAGCGGGAGCCGGGCCGGGGAGCTGTTTTTT. The chain carries TRBV5-1 and TRBJ2-2; TRBD2 aligns across 14 bases. The junction had 8 bases not matched to a gene; V was cut back by 4 bases and J by 6 bases. The CDR3 is 17 amino acids. Germline V CDR1 and CDR2: SGHRS, YFSETQ. Combining the CDR3 with reference TRBV5-1 and TRBJ2-2 gives the whole variable domain KAGVTQTPRYLIKTRGQQVTLSCSPISGHRSVSWYQQTPGQGLQFLFEYFSETQRNKGNFPGRFSGRQFSNSRSEMNVSTLELGDSALYLCASSPGTSGSRAGELFFGEGSRLTVL.

The chain has TRBV27 and TRBJ1-2; 8 bases line up with TRBD1. The germline V gene encodes CDR1 MNHEY and CDR2 SMNVEV (reference sequence). V lost 4 bases to trimming and J lost 3 bases; unmatched junction nucleotides: 7. The CDR3 is 15 residues long. The CDR3 here is CASSSGQGLDYGYTF. CDR3 sequence (DNA): TGTGCCAGCAGTTCCGGACAGGGCCTCGACTATGGCTACACCTTC.

Ten or more counts support this clonotype. The genes are TRBV7-6 and TRBJ2-1; 7 bases fit TRBD2. The V and J ends lost 5 bases and 4 bases, in that order; junction bases with no gene match: 11. From germline, CDR1 is SGHVS and CDR2 FNYEAQ. There are 16 residues in the CDR3. CDR3 sequence (DNA): TGTGCCAGCAGCCCCCTCGGGCGGGAGAGTTACAATGAGCAGTTCTTC. It yields the protein CASSPLGRESYNEQFF.

In this sample, this clonotype turned up a few times. The chain links TRBV5-1 to TRBJ1-1; D ambiguous. Deletions cut 0 bases from V and 4 bases from J, with 7 bases between. Germline CDR1 SGHRS, CDR2 YFSETQ. This CDR3 has 13 amino acids. This CDR3 is CASSLDPSTEAFF. CDR3 DNA sequence: TGCGCCAGCAGCTTGGATCCGTCCACTGAAGCTTTCTTT.

This clonotype was detected ten times or more. J is TRBJ2-1 and V is TRBV29-1; weak D call: TRBD1 (6 bases). Germline CDR1 and CDR2: SQVTM and ANQGSEA. Trimming cost V 1 base and J 9 bases, with 13 bases left between them. CDR3 size: 13 residues. CDR3 DNA: TGCAGCGTTGAAGGCATACAGGGCAGTGAGCAGTTCTTC. It is translated as CSVEGIQGSEQFF.

Ten or more counts support this clonotype. The V and J genes are TRBV6-5 and TRBJ2-5, with TRBD1 matching over 8 bases. CDR1 and CDR2 (germline): MNHEY, SVGAGI. V lost 6 bases and J lost 5; bases outside the gene matches: 8. The CDR3 spans 14 residues. The CDR3: CASRHNRDRETQYF. In DNA form, the CDR3 reads TGTGCCAGCAGACACAACCGGGACAGGGAGACCCAGTACTTC.

This clonotype was seen repeatedly, ten times or more. V gene TRBV20-1 combines with J gene TRBJ1-5; possible D gene TRBD1, 6 bases. The germline V gene has CDR1 DFQATT and CDR2 SNEGSKA (reference sequence). The CDR3 has 16 residues. The ends were cut back, 0 bases at V and 4 bases at J, with 16 bases in the middle. CDR3: CSAREPGRGKNQPQHF. The CDR3 DNA is TGCAGTGCTAGAGAGCCCGGGAGGGGGAAAAATCAGCCCCAGCATTTT.